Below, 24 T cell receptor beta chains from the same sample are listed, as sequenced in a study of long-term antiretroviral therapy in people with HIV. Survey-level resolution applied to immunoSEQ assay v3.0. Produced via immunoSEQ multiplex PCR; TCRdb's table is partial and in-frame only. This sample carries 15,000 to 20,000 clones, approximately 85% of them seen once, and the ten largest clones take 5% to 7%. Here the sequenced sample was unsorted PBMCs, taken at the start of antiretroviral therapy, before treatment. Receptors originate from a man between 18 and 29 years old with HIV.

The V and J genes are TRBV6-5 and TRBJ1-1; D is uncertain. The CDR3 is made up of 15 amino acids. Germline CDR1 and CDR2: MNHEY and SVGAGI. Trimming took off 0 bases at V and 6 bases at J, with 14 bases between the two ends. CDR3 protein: CASSYSAGSSPEAFF. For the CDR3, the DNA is TGTGCCAGCAGTTACTCGGCGGGATCATCTCCTGAAGCTTTCTTT.

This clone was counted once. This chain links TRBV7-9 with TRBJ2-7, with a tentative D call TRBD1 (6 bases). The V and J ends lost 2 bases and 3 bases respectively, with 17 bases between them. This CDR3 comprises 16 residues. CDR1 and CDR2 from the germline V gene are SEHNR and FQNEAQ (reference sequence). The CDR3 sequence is CASSLKEVGRGYEQYF. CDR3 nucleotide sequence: TGTGCCAGCAGCTTAAAGGAGGTGGGCAGGGGCTACGAGCAGTACTTC.

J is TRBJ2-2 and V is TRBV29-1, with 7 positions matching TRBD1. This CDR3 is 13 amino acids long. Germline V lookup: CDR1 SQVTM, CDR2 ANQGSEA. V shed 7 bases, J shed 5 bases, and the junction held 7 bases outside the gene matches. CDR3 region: CSARGPGTGELFF. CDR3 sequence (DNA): TGCAGCGCGAGGGGGCCTGGAACCGGGGAGCTGTTTTTT.

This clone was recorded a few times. CDR3 region: CASRLVDHRGSNTGELFF. The CDR3 DNA follows: TGTGCCAGCAGGCTAGTCGATCACAGGGGGTCGAACACCGGGGAGCTGTTTTTT. J is TRBJ2-2 and V is TRBV28, with 8 bases that match TRBD1. Germline V gene lookup returns CDR1 MDHEN and CDR2 SYDVKM. The CDR3 has 18 amino acids. J lost 0 bases, V lost 6 bases, and 12 bases had no gene match. The full variable domain, with the rest looked up from reference TRBV28 and TRBJ2-2, is DVKVTQSSRYLVKRTGEKVFLECVQDMDHENMFWYRQDPGLGLRLIYFSYDVKMKEKGDIPEGYSVSREKKERFSLILESASTNQTSMYLCASRLVDHRGSNTGELFFGEGSRLTVL.

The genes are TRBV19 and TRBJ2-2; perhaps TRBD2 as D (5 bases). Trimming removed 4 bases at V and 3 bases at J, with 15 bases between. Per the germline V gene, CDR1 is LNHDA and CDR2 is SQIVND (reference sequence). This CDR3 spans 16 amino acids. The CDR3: CASSTPGSVYTGELFF. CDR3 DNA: TGTGCCAGTAGTACTCCGGGTAGCGTCTACACCGGGGAGCTGTTTTTT.

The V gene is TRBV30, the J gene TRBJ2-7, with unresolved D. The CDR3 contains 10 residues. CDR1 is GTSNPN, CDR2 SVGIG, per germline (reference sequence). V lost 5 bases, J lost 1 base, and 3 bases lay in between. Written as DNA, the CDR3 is TGTGCCTGGGGGTCCTACGAGCAGTACTTC. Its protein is CAWGSYEQYF.

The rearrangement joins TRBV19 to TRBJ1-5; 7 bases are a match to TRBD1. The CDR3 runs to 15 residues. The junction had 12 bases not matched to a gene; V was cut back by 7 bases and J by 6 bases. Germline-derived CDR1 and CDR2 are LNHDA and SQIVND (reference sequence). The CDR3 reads CASTPTGSWLQPQHF. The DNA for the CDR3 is TGTGCCAGTACCCCGACAGGGTCTTGGCTTCAGCCCCAGCATTTT.

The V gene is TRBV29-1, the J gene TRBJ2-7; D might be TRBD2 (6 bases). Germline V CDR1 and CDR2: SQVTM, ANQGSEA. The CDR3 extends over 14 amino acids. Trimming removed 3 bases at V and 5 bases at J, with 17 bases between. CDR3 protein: CSVDPGLTGDEQYF. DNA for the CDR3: TGCAGCGTTGACCCCGGACTAACTGGGGACGAGCAGTACTTC.

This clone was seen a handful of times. The CDR3 sequence is CATSSDRGVETQYF. CDR3 sequence (DNA): TGTGCCACCAGCAGCGACAGGGGGGTAGAGACCCAGTACTTC. The chain links TRBV15 to TRBJ2-5; 9 nucleotides align to TRBD1. The V gene's germline CDR1 is LNHNV and CDR2 YYDKDF (reference sequence). The J segment lost 4 bases and the V segment lost 3 bases, leaving 3 bases of the junction unmatched. The length of the CDR3 is 14 residues.

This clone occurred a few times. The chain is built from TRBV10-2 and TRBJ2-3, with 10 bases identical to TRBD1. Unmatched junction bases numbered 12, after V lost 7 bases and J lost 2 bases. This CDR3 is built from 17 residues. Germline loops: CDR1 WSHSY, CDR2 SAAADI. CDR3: CASKSRDRGEDTDTQYF. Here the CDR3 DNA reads TGCGCCAGCAAATCTCGGGACAGGGGAGAGGACACAGATACGCAGTATTTT.

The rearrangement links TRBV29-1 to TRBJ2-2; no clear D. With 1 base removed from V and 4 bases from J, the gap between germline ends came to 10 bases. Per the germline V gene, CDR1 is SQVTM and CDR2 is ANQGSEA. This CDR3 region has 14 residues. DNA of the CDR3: TGCAGCGTTGAAGGAAGGTTGGGCACCGGGGAGCTGTTTTTT. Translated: CSVEGRLGTGELFF.

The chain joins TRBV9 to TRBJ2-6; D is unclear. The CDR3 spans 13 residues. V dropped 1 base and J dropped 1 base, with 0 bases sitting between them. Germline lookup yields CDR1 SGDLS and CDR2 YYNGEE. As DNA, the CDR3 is TGTGCCAGCAGCGTATCTGGGGCCAACGTCCTGACTTTC. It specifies CASSVSGANVLTF.

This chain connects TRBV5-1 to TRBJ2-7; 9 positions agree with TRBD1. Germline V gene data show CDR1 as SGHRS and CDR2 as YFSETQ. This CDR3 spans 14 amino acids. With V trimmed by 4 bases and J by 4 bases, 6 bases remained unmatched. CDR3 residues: CASSPGQGIYEQYF. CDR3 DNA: TGCGCCAGCAGCCCGGGACAGGGCATTTACGAGCAGTACTTC.

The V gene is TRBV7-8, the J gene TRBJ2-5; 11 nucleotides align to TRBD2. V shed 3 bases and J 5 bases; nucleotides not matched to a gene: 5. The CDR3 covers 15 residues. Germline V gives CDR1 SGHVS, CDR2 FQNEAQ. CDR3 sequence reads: CASSFSGRAGETQYF. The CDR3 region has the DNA TGTGCCAGCAGCTTTAGCGGGAGGGCCGGGGAGACCCAGTACTTC. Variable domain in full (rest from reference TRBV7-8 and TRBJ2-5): GAGVSQSPRYKVAKRGQDVALRCDPISGHVSLFWYQQALGQGPEFLTYFQNEAQLDKSGLPSDRFFAERPEGSVSTLKIQRTQQEDSAVYLCASSFSGRAGETQYFGPGTRLLVL.

In DNA, the CDR3 is TGTGCCAGCAGCTGGGAGGCTAATGAAAAACTGTTTTTT. Translating it yields CASSWEANEKLFF. The chain joins TRBV5-6 to TRBJ1-4; the D is unclear. The germline gives CDR1 SGHDT, CDR2 YYEEEE. V shed 3 bases and J shed 3 bases, with 6 bases lying between them. This CDR3 is 13 amino acids long.

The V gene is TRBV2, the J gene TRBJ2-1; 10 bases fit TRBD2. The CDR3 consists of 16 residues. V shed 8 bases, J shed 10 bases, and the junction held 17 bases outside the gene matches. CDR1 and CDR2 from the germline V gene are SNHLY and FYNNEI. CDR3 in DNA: TGTGCCAGCGTCCAGCGGGAGGGCCTAAGGACGGTGGAGCAGTTCTTC. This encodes CASVQREGLRTVEQFF.

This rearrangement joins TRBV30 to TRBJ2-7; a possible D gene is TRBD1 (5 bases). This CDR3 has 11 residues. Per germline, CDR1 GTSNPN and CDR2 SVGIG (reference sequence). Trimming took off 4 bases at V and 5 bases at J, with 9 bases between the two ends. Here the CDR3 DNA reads TGTGCCTGGACGGCCAGGGACGAGCAGTACTTC. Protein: CAWTARDEQYF.

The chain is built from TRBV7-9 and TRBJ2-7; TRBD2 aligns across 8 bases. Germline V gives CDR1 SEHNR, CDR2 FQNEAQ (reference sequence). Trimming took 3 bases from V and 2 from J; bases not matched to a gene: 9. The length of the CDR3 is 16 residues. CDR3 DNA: TGTGCCAGCAGCTTGCATTTAGCGGGGTTCGCCTACGAGCAGTACTTC. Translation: CASSLHLAGFAYEQYF.

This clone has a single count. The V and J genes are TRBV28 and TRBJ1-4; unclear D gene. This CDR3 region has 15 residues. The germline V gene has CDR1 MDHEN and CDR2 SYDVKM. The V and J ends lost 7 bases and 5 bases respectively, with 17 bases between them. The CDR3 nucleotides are TGTGCCAGCACCGAAGGAGGTCGGATGAATGAAAAACTGTTTTTT. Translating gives CASTEGGRMNEKLFF.

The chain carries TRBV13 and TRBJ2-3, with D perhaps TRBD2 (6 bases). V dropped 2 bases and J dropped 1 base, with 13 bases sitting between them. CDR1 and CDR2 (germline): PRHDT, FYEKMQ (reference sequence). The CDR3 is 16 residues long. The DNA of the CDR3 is TGTGCCAGCAGCTTAAGTGGGGGAGGACGCACAGATACGCAGTATTTT. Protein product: CASSLSGGGRTDTQYF.

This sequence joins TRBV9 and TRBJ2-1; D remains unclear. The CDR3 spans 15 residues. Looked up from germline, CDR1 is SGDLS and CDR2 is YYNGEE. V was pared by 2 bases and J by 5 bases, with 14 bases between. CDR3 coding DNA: TGTGCCAGCAGCGTGGGTCCGCACTCGGACAATGAGCAGTTCTTC. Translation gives CASSVGPHSDNEQFF.

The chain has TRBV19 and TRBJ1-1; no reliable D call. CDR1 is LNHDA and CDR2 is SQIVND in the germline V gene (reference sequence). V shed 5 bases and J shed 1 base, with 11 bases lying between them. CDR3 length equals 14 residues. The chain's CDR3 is CASSFFSENTEAFF. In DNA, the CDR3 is TGTGCCAGTAGTTTTTTCTCAGAGAACACTGAAGCTTTCTTT.

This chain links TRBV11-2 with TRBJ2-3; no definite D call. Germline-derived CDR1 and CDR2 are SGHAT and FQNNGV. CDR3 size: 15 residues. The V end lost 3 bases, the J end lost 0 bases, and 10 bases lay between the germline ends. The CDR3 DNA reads TGTGCCAGCAGCTTTGGCCACGCTAGCACAGATACGCAGTATTTT. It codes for CASSFGHASTDTQYF.

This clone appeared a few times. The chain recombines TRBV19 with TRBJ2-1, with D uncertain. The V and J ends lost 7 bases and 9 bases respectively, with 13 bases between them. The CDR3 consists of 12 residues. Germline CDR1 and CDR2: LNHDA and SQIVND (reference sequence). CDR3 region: CASTAGVTEQFF. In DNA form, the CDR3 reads TGTGCCAGTACCGCTGGGGTAACTGAGCAGTTCTTC. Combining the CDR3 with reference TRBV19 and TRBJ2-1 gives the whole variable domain DGGITQSPKYLFRKEGQNVTLSCEQNLNHDAMYWYRQDPGQGLRLIYYSQIVNDFQKGDIAEGYSVSREKKESFPLTVTSAQKNPTAFYLCASTAGVTEQFFGPGTRLTVL.